A selection of T cell receptor beta chains follows, all from one sample in a study of CD8 T cells in ankylosing spondylitis. TCRdb reprocessed the 5' RACE reads via MiXCR and lists one record per CDR3 protein. The table shows some 200,000 distinct CDR3 sequences, with over 10% occurring only once. Source material: blood, either unsorted or a sorted T cell fraction (not recorded which). These receptor sequences come from a male donor with ankylosing spondylitis or in good health (not recorded which). Each CDR3 is given with its conserved first and last residue. D genes are given only for firm matches. Expanded clones are given a class, and other clones once, few, many or no size at all.

clone size | D gene | J gene | V gene | CDR3 length | CDR3 DNA | CDR3 protein
- | - | TRBJ2-2 | TRBV2 | 15 | TGTGCCAGCAACGAGCCCCACAGGGACACCGGGGAGCTGTTTTTT | CASNEPHRDTGELFF
many | - | TRBJ2-7 | TRBV30 | 12 | TGTGCCTGGAGTGAGACAGGTGGAGAGCAGTACTTC | CAWSETGGEQYF
many | - | TRBJ2-1 | TRBV5-1 | 13 | TGCGCCAGCAGCCCCGACGGTGACAATGAGCAGTTCTTC | CASSPDGDNEQFF
- | - | TRBJ2-2 | TRBV11-2 | 19 | TGTGCCAGCAGCTTTGGAGTTATTTGGGCGGACCAGAACACCGGGGAGCTGTTTTTT | CASSFGVIWADQNTGELFF
- | - | TRBJ2-1 | TRBV7-9 | 14 | TGTGCCAGCAGCCACGAACGGGTATACAATGAGCAGTTCTTC | CASSHERVYNEQFF
many | - | TRBJ2-1 | TRBV14 | 12 | TGTGCCAGCAGCTCCCTGAGAGGTGAGCAGTTCTTC | CASSSLRGEQFF
few | - | TRBJ2-3 | TRBV27 | 13 | TGTGCCAGCAGCGTGATGGGCACAGATACGCAGTATTTT | CASSVMGTDTQYF
- | - | TRBJ2-7 | TRBV20-1 | 15 | TGCAGTGCAACCCTGTCGAGGGGGGGCGGGTACGAGCAGTACTTC | CSATLSRGGGYEQYF
few | - | TRBJ2-2 | TRBV10-3 | 15 | TGTGCCATCAGTGGGCGGGACTCCCACACCGGGGAGCTGTTTTTT | CAISGRDSHTGELFF
few | - | TRBJ2-1 | TRBV27 | 14 | TGTGCCAGCAGTTTATCGGGGGGGACAGGCGAGCAGTTCTTC | CASSLSGGTGEQFF
- | TRBD2 | TRBJ2-1 | TRBV7-9 | 17 | TGTGCCAGCAGCTTTCTTCTCCAGCGGGGAGGGCGCAATGAGCAGTTCTTC | CASSFLLQRGGRNEQFF
- | TRBD2 | TRBJ2-7 | TRBV27 | 15 | TGTGCCAGCATAGGACTAGCGGGAGGGGTCTACGAGCAGTACTTC | CASIGLAGGVYEQYF
few | - | TRBJ2-7 | TRBV7-9 | 14 | TGTGCCAGCAGCTTAGACCCCGGCGAGGGGGAGCAGTACTTC | CASSLDPGEGEQYF
few | - | TRBJ2-4 | TRBV12-3/TRBV12-4 | 14 | TGTGCCAGCACCCAGGGGCAGGTCAAAAACATTCAGTACTTC | CASTQGQVKNIQYF
- | - | TRBJ1-1 | TRBV30 | 10 | TGTGCCTGGAGTGAAGACGTTGCTTTCTTT | CAWSEDVAFF
few | TRBD1 | TRBJ2-7 | TRBV27 | 15 | TGTGCCAGCAGTTTATTCGGGACAGGAACCTACGAGCAGTACTTC | CASSLFGTGTYEQYF
- | TRBD1 | TRBJ2-5 | TRBV9 | 14 | TGTGCCAGCAGCGTAGGACAGGGCGCAGAGACCCAGTACTTC | CASSVGQGAETQYF
- | - | TRBJ1-1 | TRBV5-1 | 14 | TGCGCCAGCAATGCCGGACAGTCGAACACTGAAGCTTTCTTT | CASNAGQSNTEAFF
- | - | TRBJ2-1 | TRBV21-1 | 15 | TGTGCCAGCAGCCAGACTAGCGGGAAATACAATGAGCAGTTCTTC | CASSQTSGKYNEQFF
- | TRBD1 | TRBJ2-7 | TRBV20-1 | 14 | TGCAGTGCTAGAGATCCCGCAGGGGGCAACGAGCAGTACTTC | CSARDPAGGNEQYF
many | TRBD2 | TRBJ2-1 | TRBV2 | 14 | TGTGCCAGCAGTGGACTAGCGGTCGACAATGAGCAGTTCTTC | CASSGLAVDNEQFF
many | TRBD1 | TRBJ1-1 | TRBV5-1 | 14 | TGCGCCAGCAGCCCAGGGGGGCTGGGCACTGAAGCTTTCTTT | CASSPGGLGTEAFF
- | TRBD1 | TRBJ2-1 | TRBV4-1 | 15 | TGCGCCAGCAGCCAGCCGGGACAGGGGGAAAGTGAGCAGTTCTTC | CASSQPGQGESEQFF
few | TRBD1 | TRBJ2-7 | TRBV4-1 | 15 | TGCGCCAGCAGCCAGGCGACAGGGGGCGGGAACGAGCAGTACTTC | CASSQATGGGNEQYF
many | - | TRBJ1-1 | TRBV11-1 | 23 | TGTGCCAGCAGCTTGAGCGCTGGGGCGGGCGTGGGGAGGGTGGCACAGCCGAACACTGAAGCTTTCTTT | CASSLSAGAGVGRVAQPNTEAFF
many | - | TRBJ1-5 | TRBV4-1 | 16 | TGCGCCAGCAGCCTAGCAGCGGGTCTGGGAGATCAGCCCCAGCATTTT | CASSLAAGLGDQPQHF
- | - | TRBJ1-2 | TRBV12-3/TRBV12-4 | 13 | TGTGCCAGCAGTTTGGGAATTGACTATGGCTACACCTTC | CASSLGIDYGYTF
few | TRBD2 | TRBJ2-2 | TRBV12-3/TRBV12-4 | 15 | TGTGCCAGCAGTGATCTAGCGGGGGGGCCCGGGGAGCTGTTTTTT | CASSDLAGGPGELFF
few | TRBD2 | TRBJ2-7 | TRBV10-3 | 14 | TGTGCCATCGTCAGCGGGGGTTATCCCTACGAGCAGTACTTC | CAIVSGGYPYEQYF
- | - | TRBJ2-3 | TRBV5-1 | 15 | TGCGCCAGCAGCCCGGGGTCGGCCCCCACAGATACGCAGTATTTT | CASSPGSAPTDTQYF
few | TRBD2 | TRBJ2-1 | TRBV10-2 | 20 | TGCGCCAGCAGTGTGCCGATACTAGCGGGAGGGATTAGCTCCTACAATGAGCAGTTCTTC | CASSVPILAGGISSYNEQFF
few | TRBD1 | TRBJ2-7 | TRBV7-9 | 14 | TGTGCCAGCAGCTTAGGAGGCAGGGGGTACGAGCAGTACTTC | CASSLGGRGYEQYF
many | - | TRBJ2-1 | TRBV14 | 13 | TGTGCCAGCAGCCAGACCGCGGGCAATGAGCAGTTCTTC | CASSQTAGNEQFF
many | - | TRBJ2-5 | TRBV12-3/TRBV12-4 | 12 | TGTGCCAGCAGTTTTACCGTCCAAGGAATGGAATTC | CASSFTVQGMEF
- | - | TRBJ2-1 | TRBV7-9 | 13 | TGTGCCAGCAGCTTCGCTATATACAATGAGCAGTTCTTC | CASSFAIYNEQFF
few | TRBD2 | TRBJ2-5 | TRBV2 | 15 | TGTGCCAGCAGTGCGCTAGCGGGAGTAAGAGAGACCCAGTACTTC | CASSALAGVRETQYF
few | TRBD1 | TRBJ2-1 | TRBV20-1 | 15 | TGCAGTGCCTTGGACAGGGTGTGGGACTACAATGAGCAGTTCTTC | CSALDRVWDYNEQFF
many | - | TRBJ2-1 | TRBV19 | 14 | TGTGCCAGTAGTATGTGGGAAGGGGGGAATGAGCAGTTCTTC | CASSMWEGGNEQFF
- | - | TRBJ1-2 | TRBV11-2 | 13 | TGTGCCAGCAGCTTAGGTTTGGACTATGGCTACACCTTC | CASSLGLDYGYTF
many | - | TRBJ2-4 | TRBV12-3/TRBV12-4 | 14 | TGTGCCAGCAGTTTAGGGCTAGCCAAAAACATTCAGTACTTC | CASSLGLAKNIQYF
many | TRBD2 | TRBJ2-2 | TRBV27 | 14 | TGTGCCAGCAGTTCCGGGACTAGCGCCGGGGAGCTGTTTTTT | CASSSGTSAGELFF
few | - | TRBJ2-6 | TRBV27 | 13 | TGTGCCAGCAGTCCGAGAGGGGCCAACGTCCTGACTTTC | CASSPRGANVLTF
few | - | TRBJ1-5 | TRBV27 | 14 | TGTGCCAGCAGACTTACAGGGAGCAATCAGCCCCAGCATTTT | CASRLTGSNQPQHF
few | - | TRBJ1-2 | TRBV7-8 | 17 | TGTGCCAGCAGCTTAGGGCCCGGGGACTCATTGGCCACGGGCTACACCTTC | CASSLGPGDSLATGYTF
few | - | TRBJ2-5 | TRBV29-1 | 13 | TGCAGCGTCGAAGACGGGGGGCCAGAGACCCAGTACTTC | CSVEDGGPETQYF